The 32 T cell receptor beta chains below come from one sample, sequenced in a study of technical replicates of blood from a handful of donors. Clones were read by immunoSEQ multiplex PCR, and TCRdb kept only the in-frame ones, dropping some. The repertoire holds 84,000 or so clones, with about 94% as singletons. Sequenced input: T cells isolated from PBMCs. All receptors come from a human donor in good health.

The chain uses TRBV9 and TRBJ1-1, with a tentative D call TRBD1 (6 bases). Trimming pared 7 bases from V and 1 base from J, leaving 11 bases between. Germline lookup yields CDR1 SGDLS and CDR2 YYNGEE. This CDR3 has 13 residues. This chain's CDR3 is CASSGVGNTEAFF. In DNA form, the CDR3 reads TGTGCCAGCTCAGGGGTGGGGAACACTGAAGCTTTCTTT.

The chain is built from TRBV10-1 and TRBJ2-7; the D gene is possibly TRBD2 (6 bases). Trimming removed 4 bases at V and 6 bases at J, with 22 bases between. The CDR3 runs 16 residues. Per the germline V gene, CDR1 is WNHNN and CDR2 is SYGVQD (reference sequence). Here the CDR3 reads CASSGVGRQGDGEQYF. The CDR3 DNA reads as TGCGCCAGCAGTGGGGTAGGGAGGCAGGGAGACGGCGAGCAGTACTTC.

The V and J genes are TRBV15 and TRBJ2-2, with TRBD1 identical over 9 bases. Per germline, CDR1 LNHNV and CDR2 YYDKDF (reference sequence). Trimming at V came to 11 bases and at J to 1 base, leaving 5 bases not matched to a gene. This CDR3 is built from 14 residues. This CDR3 is CASGTGMNTGELFF. CDR3 coding DNA: TGTGCCTCCGGGACAGGGATGAACACCGGGGAGCTGTTTTTT.

This rearrangement joins TRBV11-3 to TRBJ2-2; tentatively, D is TRBD1 (6 bases). Trimming removed 5 bases at V and 4 bases at J, with 14 bases between. CDR3 length: 15 residues. CDR1 and CDR2 from the germline V gene are SGHNT and YENEEA. This CDR3 reads CASSVGQILTGELFF. The DNA for the CDR3 is TGTGCCAGCAGCGTTGGACAGATACTCACCGGGGAGCTGTTTTTT. Drawing the rest from reference TRBV11-3 and TRBJ2-2, the complete variable domain is EAGVVQSPRYKIIEKKQPVAFWCNPISGHNTLYWYLQNLGQGPELLIRYENEEAVDDSQLPKDRFSAERLKGVDSTLKIQPAELGDSAVYLCASSVGQILTGELFFGEGSRLTVL.

The chain recombines TRBV11-2 with TRBJ2-3; D is possibly TRBD2 (6 bases). The length of the CDR3 is 13 residues. The V gene lost 9 bases and the J gene lost 2 bases, with 12 bases spanning the gap. Per germline, CDR1 SGHAT and CDR2 FQNNGV. CDR3 nucleotides: TGTGCCAGTATGGGGGGATACACAGATACGCAGTATTTT. Protein sequence: CASMGGYTDTQYF. The entire variable domain, with the rest obtained from reference TRBV11-2 and TRBJ2-3, is as follows: EAGVAQSPRYKIIEKRQSVAFWCNPISGHATLYWYQQILGQGPKLLIQFQNNGVVDDSQLPKDRFSAERLKGVDSTLKIQPAKLEDSAVYLCASMGGYTDTQYFGPGTRLTVL.

J is TRBJ2-1 and V is TRBV29-1; 7 positions agree with TRBD1. CDR3 size: 15 residues. Germline V CDR1 and CDR2: SQVTM, ANQGSEA. The V gene end was trimmed by 2 bases and the J gene end by 4 bases; junction bases not matched to a gene: 8. CDR3 sequence reads: CSVENWTGLYNEQFF. CDR3 nucleotide sequence: TGCAGCGTTGAAAACTGGACAGGACTGTACAATGAGCAGTTCTTC.

V gene TRBV11-2 combines with J gene TRBJ2-7, with 9 bases identical to TRBD2. Trimming cost V 5 bases and J 3 bases; bases outside gene matches: 8. This CDR3 contains 15 residues. Germline lookup yields CDR1 SGHAT and CDR2 FQNNGV. The CDR3 loop is CASSHPRAGGYEQYF. CDR3 in DNA: TGTGCCAGCAGCCATCCTCGAGCGGGAGGCTACGAGCAGTACTTC.

This chain uses TRBV28 with TRBJ1-1, with 7 bases lining up with TRBD1. V shed 7 bases and J 4 bases; nucleotides not matched to a gene: 9. This CDR3 is 14 amino acids long. CDR1 MDHEN and CDR2 SYDVKM come from the germline V gene. CDR3 loop: CASTPEDRITEAFF. DNA of the CDR3: TGTGCCAGCACCCCCGAGGACAGGATCACTGAAGCTTTCTTT.

The chain carries TRBV7-9 and TRBJ1-1; D not certain. Germline-derived CDR1 and CDR2 are SEHNR and FQNEAQ (reference sequence). Trimming cost V 1 base and J 6 bases, with 6 bases left between them. The CDR3 loop spans 12 amino acids. The CDR3 DNA reads TGTGCCAGCAGCTTAGTAGCAGCTGAAGCTTTCTTT. Its translation is CASSLVAAEAFF.

The genes are TRBV25-1 and TRBJ1-1; 7 bases are a match to TRBD1. The germline CDR1 and CDR2 sequences are MGHDK and SYGVNS. J gave up 6 bases and V 4 bases, and 11 bases lay outside the gene matches. The CDR3 consists of 15 residues. This CDR3 reads CASSGVHRGNPEAFF. The CDR3, as DNA: TGTGCCAGCAGTGGAGTTCACAGGGGAAACCCTGAAGCTTTCTTT.

The chain employs TRBV7-9 and TRBJ2-7; D is perhaps TRBD1 (6 bases). Germline CDR1 and CDR2: SEHNR and FQNEAQ (reference sequence). CDR3 length equals 15 residues. V lost 5 bases to trimming and J lost 6 bases, with 20 bases between them. DNA for the CDR3: TGTGCCAGCAGCATAAAACAGGGCCTACCTCCCGAGCAGTACTTC. This translates into CASSIKQGLPPEQYF.

The chain is built from TRBV10-1 and TRBJ2-2; 7 nucleotides align to TRBD2. V lost 2 bases and J lost 1; bases outside the gene matches: 4. This CDR3 has 16 amino acids. Germline CDR1 and CDR2: WNHNN and SYGVQD (reference sequence). CDR3 in DNA: TGCGCCAGCAGTGAGCTGGGCGGGGGGAACACCGGGGAGCTGTTTTTT. Its translation: CASSELGGGNTGELFF.

The chain uses TRBV10-1 and TRBJ2-7; 11 nucleotides agree with TRBD2. CDR3 length equals 16 residues. The germline CDR1 and CDR2 sequences are WNHNN and SYGVQD (reference sequence). The junction had 6 bases not matched to a gene; V was cut back by 1 base and J by 4 bases. The CDR3 spells CASSEFIAGGPYEQYF. The CDR3, as DNA: TGCGCCAGCAGTGAGTTTATAGCGGGAGGGCCGTACGAGCAGTACTTC.

V is TRBV12-5 and J is TRBJ1-5; 7 bases fit TRBD1. V lost 0 bases and J lost 7; bases outside the gene matches: 9. The CDR3 totals 16 residues. Per germline, CDR1 LGHNT and CDR2 FRNRAP. The CDR3 is CASGLVPTTGEQPQHF. The DNA of the CDR3 is TGTGCTAGTGGTTTGGTACCGACAACAGGGGAACAGCCCCAGCATTTT.

The chain combines TRBV10-3 with TRBJ2-7; maybe TRBD2 (6 bases). CDR1 and CDR2 (germline): ENHRY, SYGVKD. The CDR3 covers 15 residues. The ends were cut back, 3 bases at V and 4 bases at J, with 16 bases in the middle. CDR3 nucleotides: TGTGCCATCAGTGATGAGTACAGCGGAGGGTACGAGCAGTACTTC. As protein: CAISDEYSGGYEQYF.

V is TRBV29-1 and J is TRBJ2-7, with 8 bases that match TRBD1. J gave up 1 base and V 4 bases, and 3 bases lay outside the gene matches. Germline assignment: CDR1 SQVTM and CDR2 ANQGSEA. The CDR3 runs 13 residues. CDR3 nucleotide sequence: TGCAGCGTTGCGACAGGGGATTCCTACGAGCAGTACTTC. Translating it yields CSVATGDSYEQYF.

This rearrangement joins TRBV5-1 to TRBJ2-7; 7 bases align to TRBD2. Germline CDR1 SGHRS, CDR2 YFSETQ. Trimming took 5 bases from V and 7 from J; bases not matched to a gene: 12. CDR3 length: 14 residues. The DNA for the CDR3 is TGCGCCAGCAGAGTGGGAGGGCCGATGGGGGAGCAGTACTTC. Translation gives CASRVGGPMGEQYF.

The V and J genes are TRBV9 and TRBJ2-7, with a possible D match to TRBD2 (7 bases). Germline assignment: CDR1 SGDLS and CDR2 YYNGEE. CDR3 length: 15 amino acids. Trimming removed 0 bases from V and 2 bases from J, with 12 bases in between. CDR3: CASSVVGGPAYEQYF. For the CDR3, the DNA is TGTGCCAGCAGCGTAGTCGGGGGGCCGGCCTACGAGCAGTACTTC.

The rearrangement uses TRBV9 and TRBJ1-1, with TRBD1 matching 7 bases. Germline lookup yields CDR1 SGDLS and CDR2 YYNGEE. This CDR3 has 15 residues. Unmatched junction bases numbered 8, after V lost 0 bases and J lost 6 bases. CDR3 sequence reads: CASSVDGHRGPEAFF. The CDR3, as DNA: TGTGCCAGCAGCGTAGACGGGCATAGGGGGCCTGAAGCTTTCTTT.

The chain employs TRBV11-2 and TRBJ2-1, with 12 bases lining up with TRBD2. Per germline, CDR1 SGHAT and CDR2 FQNNGV. This CDR3 comprises 17 residues. V was clipped by 5 bases and J by 0 bases; unmatched bases: 5. CDR3 sequence reads: CASSTQLAGGSYNEQFF. The CDR3 DNA is TGTGCCAGCAGCACACAACTAGCGGGAGGCTCCTACAATGAGCAGTTCTTC.

The rearrangement uses TRBV6-5 and TRBJ2-1; 8 bases agree with TRBD2. The CDR3 covers 16 residues. The V and J ends lost 0 bases and 8 bases, in that order; junction bases with no gene match: 9. Germline CDR1 MNHEY, CDR2 SVGAGI. Here the CDR3 reads CASSYSGLAGFYEQFF. The CDR3 nucleotides are TGTGCCAGCAGTTACTCTGGCCTAGCGGGTTTTTATGAGCAGTTCTTC.

This rearrangement joins TRBV4-1 to TRBJ2-5; D remains unclear. The CDR3 extends over 15 amino acids. CDR1 and CDR2 (germline): MGHRA, YSYEKL. V lost 1 base to trimming and J lost 1 base, with 10 bases between them. The CDR3 nucleotides are TGCGCCAGCAGCCAAGTTTTCTCCAGCCAAGAGACCCAGTACTTC. Protein sequence: CASSQVFSSQETQYF.

The chain couples TRBV28 to TRBJ2-7; maybe TRBD1 (6 bases). V lost 7 bases, J lost 1 base, and 11 bases lay in between. CDR1 is MDHEN and CDR2 is SYDVKM in the germline V gene. This CDR3 is 13 amino acids long. CDR3 sequence reads: CASTRTASYEQYF. DNA for the CDR3: TGTGCCAGCACCCGGACAGCTTCCTACGAGCAGTACTTC.

The chain links TRBV5-1 to TRBJ2-7, with D perhaps matching TRBD2 (7 bases). Germline CDR1 and CDR2: SGHRS and YFSETQ. The CDR3 length is 14 residues. Trimming took off 7 bases at V and 3 bases at J, with 17 bases between the two ends. The CDR3, as DNA: TGCGCCAGCGGACTGGAGGGGGGGGACTACGAGCAGTACTTC. Protein product: CASGLEGGDYEQYF.

This clone was observed a single time. The rearrangement links TRBV27 to TRBJ2-7; D gene ambiguous. Germline CDR1 MNHEY, CDR2 SMNVEV (reference sequence). Trimming took 3 bases from V and 3 from J, leaving 9 bases between them. The CDR3 spans 13 residues. Here the CDR3 reads CASSLASLYEQYF. Here the CDR3 DNA reads TGTGCCAGCAGTTTGGCCTCCCTCTACGAGCAGTACTTC.

The chain links TRBV6-5 to TRBJ1-5; 9 nucleotides align to TRBD1. There are 15 residues in the CDR3. Germline V lookup: CDR1 MNHEY, CDR2 SVGAGI. The J segment lost 5 bases and the V segment lost 0 bases, leaving 2 bases of the junction unmatched. CDR3 sequence: CASSYSWTGDQPQHF. CDR3 in DNA: TGTGCCAGCAGTTACTCGTGGACAGGGGATCAGCCCCAGCATTTT.

V gene TRBV29-1 combines with J gene TRBJ2-5, with D perhaps matching TRBD1 (6 bases). V gave up 6 bases and J gave up 2 bases, with 13 bases separating them. CDR3 size: 13 residues. CDR1 SQVTM and CDR2 ANQGSEA come from the germline V gene. The CDR3 loop reads CSVDRPEQETQYF. The CDR3 coding sequence is TGCAGCGTCGACAGGCCGGAGCAAGAGACCCAGTACTTC.

The rearrangement joins TRBV7-2 to TRBJ1-6; TRBD1 matches 8 bases. The CDR3 runs 16 residues. Trimming removed 3 bases from V and 4 bases from J; junction bases left unmatched: 5. The germline V gene encodes CDR1 SGHTA and CDR2 FQGNSA. The CDR3 coding sequence is TGTGCCAGCAGCTTCGACAGGGGCCGATATAATTCACCCCTCCACTTT. Its protein is CASSFDRGRYNSPLHF.

The rearrangement uses TRBV28 and TRBJ2-3; 8 nucleotides line up with TRBD2. In germline, CDR1 is MDHEN, CDR2 SYDVKM. Losses at the gene ends were 4 bases for V and 4 bases for J; bases not matched to a gene: 7. CDR3 size: 15 residues. CDR3 in amino acids: CASSSGGSKADTQYF. CDR3 nucleotide sequence: TGTGCCAGCAGTTCGGGAGGGAGTAAAGCAGATACGCAGTATTTT.

As for this clone: It is unclear where the CDR3 begins or ends on the DNA, so no DNA is shown, and the CDR3 is as TCRdb lists it. The V and J genes are TRBV28 and TRBJ1-5; TRBD1 is the table's D call, not checked against the DNA. Germline V gene sequence: CDR1 MDHEN, CDR2 SYDVKM. The CDR3 extends over 13 residues, inclusive of both ends. The CDR3 sequence is CASILGQNQPQHF.

This clone has only one observation. V and J are TRBV15 and TRBJ2-5, with 8 bases aligning to TRBD2. V dropped 2 bases and J dropped 5; count of bases not matched to a gene: 10. Germline CDR1 is LNHNV and CDR2 is YYDKDF (reference sequence). The CDR3 is 16 amino acids. CDR3 bases: TGTGCCACCAGCAGATACGGCGGGAGCGGGGGCGAGACCCAGTACTTC. As protein: CATSRYGGSGGETQYF.

V and J are TRBV6-5 and TRBJ1-2; possible D gene TRBD1, 6 bases. This CDR3 is 14 amino acids long. Germline CDR1 is MNHEY and CDR2 is SVGAGI. V was trimmed by 2 bases and J by 4 bases, leaving 11 bases between them. The CDR3 nucleotides are TGTGCCAGCAGTTACGAGGGACAACTCTATGGCTACACCTTC. Residues: CASSYEGQLYGYTF.